Following are 14 T cell receptor beta chains from one sample sequenced in a study of control samples from healthy donors and cancer patients. Assay: immunoSEQ multiplex PCR; the TCRdb copy retains only in-frame clones and omits some. The sample consists of 150,000 to 200,000 clones, approximately 94% of them appearing once. The sample taken for sequencing was blood. Source of these receptors: a woman between 18 and 30 years old in good health.

The J gene is TRBJ1-2, the V gene TRBV6-2 or TRBV6-3; D possibly corresponds to TRBD1 (5 bases). Trimming cost V 2 bases and J 4 bases, with 11 bases left between them. This CDR3 is 14 amino acids long. CDR1 MNHEY and CDR2 SVGEGT come from the germline V gene. The DNA for the CDR3 is TGTGCCAGCAGTTACACCGACAGATTCTATGGCTACACCTTC. Translating it yields CASSYTDRFYGYTF.

CDR3 region: CASRSALTSGRSTDTQYF. The CDR3 nucleotides are TGTGCCAGCCGTTCGGCCCTTACTAGCGGGAGGAGCACAGATACGCAGTATTTT. The V and J genes are TRBV6-2 or TRBV6-3 and TRBJ2-3; 12 bases map to TRBD2. The CDR3 is 18 residues long. V shed 8 bases, J shed 0 bases, and the junction held 12 bases outside the gene matches. The germline V gene has CDR1 MNHEY and CDR2 SVGEGT.

The chain carries TRBV28 and TRBJ2-1; 9 nucleotides line up with TRBD1. CDR1 and CDR2 (germline): MDHEN, SYDVKM. The J segment lost 6 bases and the V segment lost 4 bases, leaving 10 bases of the junction unmatched. This CDR3 contains 16 residues. CDR3 bases: TGTGCCAGCAGTTCCCAACCGGGACAGGGAGCCAATGAGCAGTTCTTC. Translating gives CASSSQPGQGANEQFF.

This clone was detected a few times. The V call is TRBV6-6, the J call TRBJ1-6; tentatively, D is TRBD1 (5 bases). The germline gives CDR1 MNHNY, CDR2 SVGAGI (reference sequence). Between the trimmed V and J ends, which lost 2 bases and 10 bases, there was a span of 9 bases. There are 13 residues in the CDR3. The CDR3 bases are TGTGCCAGCAGTTACAGGGGAAGGTCACCCCTCCACTTT. It encodes CASSYRGRSPLHF.

The chain uses TRBV7-2 and TRBJ1-1; D unresolved. Germline V gene lookup returns CDR1 SGHTA and CDR2 FQGNSA. V was trimmed by 2 bases and J by 7 bases, leaving 11 bases between them. This CDR3 has 13 residues. DNA of the CDR3: TGTGCCAGCAGCTTAAGCTTCGGTAATGAAGCTTTCTTT. Translation: CASSLSFGNEAFF.

For the CDR3, the DNA is TGTGCCAGCAGCTTAATGGGGGGGAGACAGAGCTCCTACAATGAGCAGTTCTTC. It codes for CASSLMGGRQSSYNEQFF. The rearrangement links TRBV7-3 to TRBJ2-1; 7 positions match TRBD2. Germline V lookup: CDR1 SGHTA, CDR2 FQGTGA. The CDR3 is 18 amino acids. V dropped 1 base and J dropped 0; count of bases not matched to a gene: 9.

The J gene is TRBJ1-1, the V gene TRBV19; D uncertain. This CDR3 region has 14 residues. Germline CDR1 reads LNHDA; CDR2 reads SQIVND (reference sequence). V was shortened by 4 bases and J by 1 base, with 10 bases between the two germline ends. The CDR3 bases are TGTGCCAGTAGTACTCTTGGACGGAACACTGAAGCTTTCTTT. As protein: CASSTLGRNTEAFF.

The chain uses TRBV28 and TRBJ1-4; D gene uncertain. Germline loops: CDR1 MDHEN, CDR2 SYDVKM. The CDR3 consists of 16 residues. V was cut by 4 bases and J by 7 bases, with 19 bases left in between. Written as DNA, the CDR3 is TGTGCCAGCAGTTCCCCCCAGCCGGGGAGCGGTGAAAAACTGTTTTTT. Translated, it gives CASSSPQPGSGEKLFF.

The chain is built from TRBV18 and TRBJ2-1; TRBD2 might be the D (6 bases). V lost 2 bases and J lost 4, with 12 bases in between. The CDR3 extends over 15 amino acids. Germline lookup yields CDR1 KGHSH and CDR2 LQKENI. The CDR3 protein is CASSPSSSVYNEQFF. CDR3 nucleotide sequence: TGTGCCAGCTCACCATCGTCTAGCGTTTACAATGAGCAGTTCTTC.

This chain joins TRBV15 and TRBJ1-4; D might be TRBD1 (6 bases). Looked up from germline, CDR1 is LNHNV and CDR2 is YYDKDF (reference sequence). V dropped 1 base and J dropped 4 bases, with 16 bases sitting between them. The CDR3 has 17 amino acids. The CDR3 DNA reads as TGTGCCACCAGCAGAGGTTCTGGGGGCAGGATTAATGAAAAACTGTTTTTT. As protein: CATSRGSGGRINEKLFF.

The rearrangement links TRBV6-5 to TRBJ1-2; D is unclear. This CDR3 comprises 13 residues. Germline loops: CDR1 MNHEY, CDR2 SVGAGI. V lost 6 bases to trimming and J lost 6 bases, with 14 bases between them. CDR3 loop: CASSMRTSNGYTF. CDR3 in DNA: TGTGCCAGCAGCATGCGGACCTCCAATGGCTACACCTTC.

This chain connects TRBV7-2 to TRBJ1-5; the D is unclear. Deletions cut 2 bases from V and 3 bases from J, with 8 bases between. Germline V gene data show CDR1 as SGHTA and CDR2 as FQGNSA. The CDR3 runs 14 residues. The CDR3 reads CASSLMVHNQPQHF. For the CDR3, the DNA is TGTGCCAGCAGCTTAATGGTTCACAATCAGCCCCAGCATTTT. Combining the CDR3 with reference TRBV7-2 and TRBJ1-5 gives the whole variable domain GAGVSQSPSNKVTEKGKDVELRCDPISGHTALYWYRQSLGQGLEFLIYFQGNSAPDKSGLPSDRFSAERTGGSVSTLTIQRTQQEDSAVYLCASSLMVHNQPQHFGDGTRLSIL.

This chain connects TRBV19 to TRBJ2-5, with TRBD1 as a possible D gene (5 bases). This CDR3 region has 13 residues. CDR1 and CDR2 from the germline V gene are LNHDA and SQIVND (reference sequence). V was shortened by 5 bases and J by 2 bases, with 9 bases between the two germline ends. The CDR3 bases are TGTGCCAGTAGTTCCCAGGGTCAAGAGACCCAGTACTTC. It is translated as CASSSQGQETQYF.

This clone was seen once. This chain links TRBV3-1 (or the pseudogene TRBV3-2) with TRBJ2-3, with D tentatively TRBD1 (6 bases). Germline-derived CDR1 and CDR2 are LGHDT and YNNKEL (reference sequence). The V end was cut by 5 bases, the J end by 0 bases, with 9 bases between. This CDR3 comprises 14 residues. The CDR3 is CASSKRGSTDTQYF. CDR3 nucleotides: TGTGCCAGCAGCAAAAGGGGGAGCACAGATACGCAGTATTTT.